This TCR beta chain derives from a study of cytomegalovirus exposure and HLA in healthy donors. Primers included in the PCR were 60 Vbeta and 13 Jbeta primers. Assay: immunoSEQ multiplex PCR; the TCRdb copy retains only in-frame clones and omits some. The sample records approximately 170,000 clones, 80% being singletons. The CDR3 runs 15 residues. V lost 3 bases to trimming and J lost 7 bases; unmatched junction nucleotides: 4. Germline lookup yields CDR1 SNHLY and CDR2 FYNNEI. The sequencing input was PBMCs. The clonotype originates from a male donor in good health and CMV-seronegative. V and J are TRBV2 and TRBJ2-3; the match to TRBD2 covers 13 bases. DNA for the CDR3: TGTGCCAGCAGTGAGACTAGCGGGGGGCTATATACGCAGTATTTT. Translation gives CASSETSGGLYTQYF.